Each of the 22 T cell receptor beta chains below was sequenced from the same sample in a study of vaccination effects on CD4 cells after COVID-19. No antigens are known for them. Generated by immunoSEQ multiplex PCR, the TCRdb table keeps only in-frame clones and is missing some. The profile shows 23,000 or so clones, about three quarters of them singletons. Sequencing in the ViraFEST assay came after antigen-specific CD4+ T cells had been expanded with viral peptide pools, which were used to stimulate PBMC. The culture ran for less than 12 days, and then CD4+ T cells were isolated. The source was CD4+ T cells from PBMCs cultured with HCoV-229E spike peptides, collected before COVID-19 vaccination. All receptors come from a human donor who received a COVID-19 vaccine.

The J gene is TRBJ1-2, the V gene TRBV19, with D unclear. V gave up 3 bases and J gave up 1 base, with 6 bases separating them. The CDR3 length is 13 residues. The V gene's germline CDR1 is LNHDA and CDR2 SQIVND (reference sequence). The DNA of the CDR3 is TGTGCCAGTAGTATCTGGGGTAACTATGGCTACACCTTC. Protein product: CASSIWGNYGYTF. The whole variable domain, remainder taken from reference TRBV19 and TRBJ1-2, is DGGITQSPKYLFRKEGQNVTLSCEQNLNHDAMYWYRQDPGQGLRLIYYSQIVNDFQKGDIAEGYSVSREKKESFPLTVTSAQKNPTAFYLCASSIWGNYGYTFGSGTRLTVV.

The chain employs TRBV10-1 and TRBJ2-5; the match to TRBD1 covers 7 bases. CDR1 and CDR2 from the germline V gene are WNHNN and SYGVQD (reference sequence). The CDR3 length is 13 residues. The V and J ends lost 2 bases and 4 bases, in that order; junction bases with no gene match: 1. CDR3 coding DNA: TGCGCCAGCAGTGAGGGGGACAGAGAGACCCAGTACTTC. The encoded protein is CASSEGDRETQYF.

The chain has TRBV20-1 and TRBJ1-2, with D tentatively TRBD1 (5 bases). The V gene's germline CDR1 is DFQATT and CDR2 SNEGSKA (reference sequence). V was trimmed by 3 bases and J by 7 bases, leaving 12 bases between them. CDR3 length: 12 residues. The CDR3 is CSASGAGFGYTF. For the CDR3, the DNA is TGCAGTGCTAGTGGGGCAGGGTTTGGCTACACCTTC.

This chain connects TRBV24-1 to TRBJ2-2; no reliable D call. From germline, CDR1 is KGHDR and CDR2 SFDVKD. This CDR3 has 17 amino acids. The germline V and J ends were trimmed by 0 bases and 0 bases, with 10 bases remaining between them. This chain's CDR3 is CATSDLDAGANTGELFF. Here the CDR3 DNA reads TGTGCCACCAGTGATTTGGACGCAGGAGCGAACACCGGGGAGCTGTTTTTT.

Here the CDR3 DNA reads TGTGCCAGCAGCTTAGGATGGGGGCCTGGAAACACCATATATTTT. This encodes CASSLGWGPGNTIYF. The chain employs TRBV7-2 and TRBJ1-3; tentative D call: TRBD1 (6 bases). Per the germline V gene, CDR1 is SGHTA and CDR2 is FQGNSA. The CDR3 totals 15 residues. V lost 1 base and J 2 bases, leaving 9 bases between the germline ends.

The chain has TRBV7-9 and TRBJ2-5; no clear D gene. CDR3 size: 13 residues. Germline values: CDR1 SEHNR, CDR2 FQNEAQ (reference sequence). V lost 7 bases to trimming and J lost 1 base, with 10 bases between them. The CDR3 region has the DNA TGTGCCAGCAATGAGTGGGCCCAAGAGACCCAGTACTTC. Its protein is CASNEWAQETQYF. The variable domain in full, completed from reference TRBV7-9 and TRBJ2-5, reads DTGVSQNPRHKITKRGQNVTFRCDPISEHNRLYWYRQTLGQGPEFLTYFQNEAQLEKSRLLSDRFSAERPKGSFSTLEIQRTEQGDSAMYLCASNEWAQETQYFGPGTRLLVL.

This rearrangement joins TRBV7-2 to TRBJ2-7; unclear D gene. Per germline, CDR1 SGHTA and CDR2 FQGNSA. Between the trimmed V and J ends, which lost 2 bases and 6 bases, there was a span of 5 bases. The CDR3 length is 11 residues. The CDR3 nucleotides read TGTGCCAGCAGCTTAATTCTCGAGCAGTACTTC. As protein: CASSLILEQYF.

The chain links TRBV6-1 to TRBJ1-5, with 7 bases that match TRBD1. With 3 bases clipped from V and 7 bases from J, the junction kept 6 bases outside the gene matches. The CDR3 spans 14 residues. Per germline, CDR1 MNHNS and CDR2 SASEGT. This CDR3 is CASSERTGPQPQHF. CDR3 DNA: TGTGCCAGCAGTGAGAGGACAGGTCCGCAGCCCCAGCATTTT.

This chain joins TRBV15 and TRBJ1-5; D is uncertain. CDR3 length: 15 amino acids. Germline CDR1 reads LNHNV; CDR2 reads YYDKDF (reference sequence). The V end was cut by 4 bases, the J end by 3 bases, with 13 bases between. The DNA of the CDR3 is TGTGCCACCAGCACCCCAGGAGGTTACAATCAGCCCCAGCATTTT. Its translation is CATSTPGGYNQPQHF.

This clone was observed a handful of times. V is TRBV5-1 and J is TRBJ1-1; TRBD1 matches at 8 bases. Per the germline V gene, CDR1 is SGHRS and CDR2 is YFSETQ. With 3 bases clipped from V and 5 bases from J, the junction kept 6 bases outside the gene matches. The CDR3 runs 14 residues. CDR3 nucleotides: TGCGCCAGCAGCTCCGGGACAGGTCGGACTGAAGCTTTCTTT. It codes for CASSSGTGRTEAFF.

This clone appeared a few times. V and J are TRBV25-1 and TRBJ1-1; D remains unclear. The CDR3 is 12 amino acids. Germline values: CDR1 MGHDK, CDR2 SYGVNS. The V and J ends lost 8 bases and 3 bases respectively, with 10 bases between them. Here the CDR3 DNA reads TGTGCCAGCTGTAAATTGGACACTGAAGCTTTCTTT. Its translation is CASCKLDTEAFF.

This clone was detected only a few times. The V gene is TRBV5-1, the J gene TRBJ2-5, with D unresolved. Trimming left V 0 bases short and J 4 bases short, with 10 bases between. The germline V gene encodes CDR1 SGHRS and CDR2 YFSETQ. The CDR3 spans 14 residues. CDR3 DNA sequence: TGCGCCAGCAGCTTGGGGTCGGAGCCAGAGACCCAGTACTTC. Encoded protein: CASSLGSEPETQYF.

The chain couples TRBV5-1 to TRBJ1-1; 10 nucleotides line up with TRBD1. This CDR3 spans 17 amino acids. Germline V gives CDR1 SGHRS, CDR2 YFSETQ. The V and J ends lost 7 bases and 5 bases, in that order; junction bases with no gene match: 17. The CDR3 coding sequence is TGCGCCAGCTCTCCGGGACAGGGGTTCTCCGGTTTTACTGAAGCTTTCTTT. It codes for CASSPGQGFSGFTEAFF.

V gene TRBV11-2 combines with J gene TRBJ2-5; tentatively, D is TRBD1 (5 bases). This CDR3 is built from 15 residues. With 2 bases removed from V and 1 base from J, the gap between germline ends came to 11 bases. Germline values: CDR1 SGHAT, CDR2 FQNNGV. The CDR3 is CASSLTERGQETQYF. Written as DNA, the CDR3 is TGTGCCAGCAGCTTAACAGAAAGGGGCCAAGAGACCCAGTACTTC.

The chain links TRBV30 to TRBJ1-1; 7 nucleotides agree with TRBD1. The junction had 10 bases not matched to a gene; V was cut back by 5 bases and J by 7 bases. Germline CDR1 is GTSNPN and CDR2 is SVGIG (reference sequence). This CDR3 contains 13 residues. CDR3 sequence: CAWLQGREGEAFF. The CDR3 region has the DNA TGTGCCTGGTTACAGGGGCGGGAGGGTGAAGCTTTCTTT.

The CDR3 here is CASSRGTGTNEKLFF. CDR3 sequence (DNA): TGTGCCAGCAGCCGAGGGACAGGGACTAATGAAAAACTGTTTTTT. This chain links TRBV3-1 (or the pseudogene TRBV3-2) with TRBJ1-4, with TRBD1 matching 9 bases. CDR3 length: 15 amino acids. Germline V gives CDR1 LGHDT, CDR2 YNNKEL (reference sequence). V lost 4 bases, J lost 2 bases, and 2 bases stayed unmatched.

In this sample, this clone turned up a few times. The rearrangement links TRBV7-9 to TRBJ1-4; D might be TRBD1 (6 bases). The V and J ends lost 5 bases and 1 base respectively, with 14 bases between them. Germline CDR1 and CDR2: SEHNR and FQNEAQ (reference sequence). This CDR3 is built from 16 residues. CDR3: CASSTGQTITNEKLFF. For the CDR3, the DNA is TGTGCCAGCAGCACAGGACAGACAATAACTAATGAAAAACTGTTTTTT.

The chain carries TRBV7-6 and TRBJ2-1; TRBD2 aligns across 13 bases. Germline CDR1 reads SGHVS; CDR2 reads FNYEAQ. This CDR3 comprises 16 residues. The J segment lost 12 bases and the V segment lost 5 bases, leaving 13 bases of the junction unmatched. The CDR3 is CASSKLAGGDVLVQFF. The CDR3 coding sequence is TGTGCCAGCAGCAAACTAGCGGGAGGGGACGTTTTAGTGCAGTTCTTC.

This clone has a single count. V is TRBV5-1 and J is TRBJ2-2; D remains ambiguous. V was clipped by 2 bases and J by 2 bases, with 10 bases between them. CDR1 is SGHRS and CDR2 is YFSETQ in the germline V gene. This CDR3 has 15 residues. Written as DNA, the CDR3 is TGCGCCAGCAGCTTCCGAGCCAGTAACACCGGGGAGCTGTTTTTT. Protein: CASSFRASNTGELFF.

The CDR3 here is CASWEGQGLGQPQHF. The CDR3, as DNA: TGTGCCAGCTGGGAGGGACAGGGGCTCGGGCAGCCCCAGCATTTT. V is TRBV5-5 and J is TRBJ1-5; 10 positions match TRBD1. The length of the CDR3 is 15 residues. The trim removed 7 bases at V and 7 bases at J, leaving 11 bases unmatched. The germline gives CDR1 SGHKS, CDR2 YYEKEE (reference sequence).

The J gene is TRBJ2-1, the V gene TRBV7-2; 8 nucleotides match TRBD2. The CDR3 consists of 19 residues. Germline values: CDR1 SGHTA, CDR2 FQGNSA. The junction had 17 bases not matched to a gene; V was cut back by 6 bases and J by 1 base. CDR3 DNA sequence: TGTGCCAGCAGGGATAGCGGGAAGGAAAGGGTCAGTTCCTACAATGAGCAGTTCTTC. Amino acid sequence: CASRDSGKERVSSYNEQFF.

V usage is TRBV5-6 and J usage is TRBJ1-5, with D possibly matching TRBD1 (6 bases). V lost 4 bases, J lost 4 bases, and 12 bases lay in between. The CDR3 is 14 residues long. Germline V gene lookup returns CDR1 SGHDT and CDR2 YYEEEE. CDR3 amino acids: CASSRGQSNQPQHF. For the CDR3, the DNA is TGTGCCAGCAGCCGCGGACAGAGTAATCAGCCCCAGCATTTT.